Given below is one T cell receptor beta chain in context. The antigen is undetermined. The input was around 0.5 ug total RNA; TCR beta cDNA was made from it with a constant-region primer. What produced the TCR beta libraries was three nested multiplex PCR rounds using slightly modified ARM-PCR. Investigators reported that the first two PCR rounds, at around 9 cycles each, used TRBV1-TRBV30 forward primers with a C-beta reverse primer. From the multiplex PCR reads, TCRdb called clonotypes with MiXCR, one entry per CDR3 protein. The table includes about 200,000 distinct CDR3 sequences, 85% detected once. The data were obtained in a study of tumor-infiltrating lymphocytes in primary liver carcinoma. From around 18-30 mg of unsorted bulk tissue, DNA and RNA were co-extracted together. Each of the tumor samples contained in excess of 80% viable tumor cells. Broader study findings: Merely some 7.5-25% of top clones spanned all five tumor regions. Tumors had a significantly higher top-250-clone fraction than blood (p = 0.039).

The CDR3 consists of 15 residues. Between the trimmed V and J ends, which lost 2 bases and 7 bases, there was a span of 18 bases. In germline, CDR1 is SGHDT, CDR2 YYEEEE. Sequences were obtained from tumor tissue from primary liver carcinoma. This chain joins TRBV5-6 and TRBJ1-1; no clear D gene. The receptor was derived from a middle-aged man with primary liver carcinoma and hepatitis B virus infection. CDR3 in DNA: TGTGCCAGCAGCTTTCCGGGCCTTATTCTCATTGAAGCTTTCTTT. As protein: CASSFPGLILIEAFF.